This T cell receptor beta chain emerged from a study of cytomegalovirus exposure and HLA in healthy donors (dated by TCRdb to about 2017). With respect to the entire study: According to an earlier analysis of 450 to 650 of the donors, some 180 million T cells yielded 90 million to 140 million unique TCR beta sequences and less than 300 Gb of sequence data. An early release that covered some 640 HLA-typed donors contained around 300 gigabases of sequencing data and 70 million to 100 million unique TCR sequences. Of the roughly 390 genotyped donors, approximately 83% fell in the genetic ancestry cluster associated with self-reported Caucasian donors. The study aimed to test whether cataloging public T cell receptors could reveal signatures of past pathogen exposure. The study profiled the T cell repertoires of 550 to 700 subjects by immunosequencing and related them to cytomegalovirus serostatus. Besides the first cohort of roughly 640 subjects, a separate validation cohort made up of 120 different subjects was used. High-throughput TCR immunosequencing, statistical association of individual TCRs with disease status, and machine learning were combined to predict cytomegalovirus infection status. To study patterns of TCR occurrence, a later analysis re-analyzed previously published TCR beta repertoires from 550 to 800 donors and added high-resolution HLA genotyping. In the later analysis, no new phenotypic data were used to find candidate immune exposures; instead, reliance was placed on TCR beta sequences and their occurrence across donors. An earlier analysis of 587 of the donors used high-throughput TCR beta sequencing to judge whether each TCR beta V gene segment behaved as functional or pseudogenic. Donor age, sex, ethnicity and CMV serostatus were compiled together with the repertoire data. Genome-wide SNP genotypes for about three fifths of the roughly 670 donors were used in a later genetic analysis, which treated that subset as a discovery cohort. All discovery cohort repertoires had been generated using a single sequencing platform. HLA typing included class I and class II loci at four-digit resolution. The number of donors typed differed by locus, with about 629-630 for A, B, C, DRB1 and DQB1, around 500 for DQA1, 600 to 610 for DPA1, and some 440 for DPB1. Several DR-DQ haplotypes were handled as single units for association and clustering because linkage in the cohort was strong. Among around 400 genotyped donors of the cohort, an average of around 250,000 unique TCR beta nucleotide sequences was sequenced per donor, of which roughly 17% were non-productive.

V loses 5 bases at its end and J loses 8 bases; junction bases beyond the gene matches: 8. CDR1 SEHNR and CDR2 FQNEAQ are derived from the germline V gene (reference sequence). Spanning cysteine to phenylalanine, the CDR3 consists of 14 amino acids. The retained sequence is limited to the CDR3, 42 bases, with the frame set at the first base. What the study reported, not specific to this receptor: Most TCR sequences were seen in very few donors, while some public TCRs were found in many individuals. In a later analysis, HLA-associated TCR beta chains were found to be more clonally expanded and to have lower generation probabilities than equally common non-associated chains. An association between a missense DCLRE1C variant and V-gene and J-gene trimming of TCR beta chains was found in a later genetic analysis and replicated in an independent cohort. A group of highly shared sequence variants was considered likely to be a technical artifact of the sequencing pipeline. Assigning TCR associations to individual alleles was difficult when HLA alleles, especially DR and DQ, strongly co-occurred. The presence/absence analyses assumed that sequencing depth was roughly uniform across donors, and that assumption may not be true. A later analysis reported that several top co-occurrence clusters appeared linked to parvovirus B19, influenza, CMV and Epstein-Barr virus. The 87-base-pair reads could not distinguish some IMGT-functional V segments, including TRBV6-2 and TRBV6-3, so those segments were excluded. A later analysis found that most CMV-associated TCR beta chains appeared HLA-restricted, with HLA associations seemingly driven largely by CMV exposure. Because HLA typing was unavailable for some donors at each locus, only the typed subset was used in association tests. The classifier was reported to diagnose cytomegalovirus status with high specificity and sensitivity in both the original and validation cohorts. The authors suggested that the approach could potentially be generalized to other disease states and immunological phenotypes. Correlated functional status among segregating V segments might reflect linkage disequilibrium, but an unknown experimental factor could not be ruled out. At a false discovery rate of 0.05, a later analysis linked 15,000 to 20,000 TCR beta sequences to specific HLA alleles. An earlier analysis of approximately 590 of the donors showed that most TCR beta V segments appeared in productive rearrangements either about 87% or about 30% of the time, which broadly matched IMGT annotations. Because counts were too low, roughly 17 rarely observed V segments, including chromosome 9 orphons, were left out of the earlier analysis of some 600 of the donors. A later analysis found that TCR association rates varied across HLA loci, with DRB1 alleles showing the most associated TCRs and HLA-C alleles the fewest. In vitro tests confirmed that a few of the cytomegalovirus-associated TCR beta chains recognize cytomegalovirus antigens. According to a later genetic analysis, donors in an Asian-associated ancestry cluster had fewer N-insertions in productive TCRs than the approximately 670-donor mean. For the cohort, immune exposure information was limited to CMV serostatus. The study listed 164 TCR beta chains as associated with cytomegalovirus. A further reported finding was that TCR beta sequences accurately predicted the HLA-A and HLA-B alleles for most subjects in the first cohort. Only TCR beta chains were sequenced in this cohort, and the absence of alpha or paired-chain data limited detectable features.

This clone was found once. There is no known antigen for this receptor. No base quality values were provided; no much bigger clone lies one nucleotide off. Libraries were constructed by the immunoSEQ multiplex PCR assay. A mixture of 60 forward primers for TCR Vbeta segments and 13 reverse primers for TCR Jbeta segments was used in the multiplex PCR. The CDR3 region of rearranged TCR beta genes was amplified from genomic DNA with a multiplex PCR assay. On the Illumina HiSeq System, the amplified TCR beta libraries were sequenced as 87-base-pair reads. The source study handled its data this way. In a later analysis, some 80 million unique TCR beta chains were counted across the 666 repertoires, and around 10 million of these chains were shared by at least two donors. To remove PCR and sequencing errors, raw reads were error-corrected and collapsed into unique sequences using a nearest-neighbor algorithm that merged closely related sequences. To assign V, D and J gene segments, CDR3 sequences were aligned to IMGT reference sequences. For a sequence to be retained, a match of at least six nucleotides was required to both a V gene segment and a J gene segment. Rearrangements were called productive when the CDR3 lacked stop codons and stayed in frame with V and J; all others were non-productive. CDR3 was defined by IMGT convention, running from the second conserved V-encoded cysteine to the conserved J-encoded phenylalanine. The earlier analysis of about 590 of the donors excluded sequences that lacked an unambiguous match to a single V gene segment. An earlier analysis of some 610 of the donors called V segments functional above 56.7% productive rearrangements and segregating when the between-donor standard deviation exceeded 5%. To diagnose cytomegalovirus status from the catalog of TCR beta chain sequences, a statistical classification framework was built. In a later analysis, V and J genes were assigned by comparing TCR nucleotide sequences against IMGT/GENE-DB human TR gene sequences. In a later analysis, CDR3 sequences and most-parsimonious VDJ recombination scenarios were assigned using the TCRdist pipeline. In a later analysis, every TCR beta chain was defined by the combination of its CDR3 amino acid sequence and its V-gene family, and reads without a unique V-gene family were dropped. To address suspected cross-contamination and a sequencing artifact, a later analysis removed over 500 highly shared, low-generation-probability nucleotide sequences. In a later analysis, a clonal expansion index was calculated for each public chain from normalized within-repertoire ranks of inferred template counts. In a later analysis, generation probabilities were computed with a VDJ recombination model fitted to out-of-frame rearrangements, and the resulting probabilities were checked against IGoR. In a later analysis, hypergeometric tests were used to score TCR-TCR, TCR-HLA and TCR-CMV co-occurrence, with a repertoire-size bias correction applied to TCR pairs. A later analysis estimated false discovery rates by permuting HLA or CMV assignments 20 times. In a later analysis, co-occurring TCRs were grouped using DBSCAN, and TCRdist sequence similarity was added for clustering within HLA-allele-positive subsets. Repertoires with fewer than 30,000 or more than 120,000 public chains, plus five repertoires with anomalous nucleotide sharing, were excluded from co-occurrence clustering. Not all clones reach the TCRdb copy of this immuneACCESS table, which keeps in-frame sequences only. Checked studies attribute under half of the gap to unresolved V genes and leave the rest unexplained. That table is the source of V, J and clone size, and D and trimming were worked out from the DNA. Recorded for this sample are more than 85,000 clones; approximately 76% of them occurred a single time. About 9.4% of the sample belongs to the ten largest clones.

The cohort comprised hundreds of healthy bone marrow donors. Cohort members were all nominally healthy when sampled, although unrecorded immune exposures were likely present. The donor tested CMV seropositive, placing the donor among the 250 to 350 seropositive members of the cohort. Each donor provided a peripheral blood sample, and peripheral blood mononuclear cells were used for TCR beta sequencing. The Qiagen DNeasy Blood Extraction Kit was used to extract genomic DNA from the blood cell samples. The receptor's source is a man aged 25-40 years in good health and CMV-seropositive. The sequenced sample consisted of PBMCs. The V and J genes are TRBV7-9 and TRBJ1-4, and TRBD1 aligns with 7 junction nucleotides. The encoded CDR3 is CASSLQGVGEKLFF. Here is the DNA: TGTGCCAGCAGCCTGCAGGGGGTGGGGGAAAAACTGTTTTTT.